This T cell receptor (beta chain) comes out of a study of T-cell memory formation after mild COVID-19. Overall study context: Largely donor-specific sequence clusters came from a couple of donors.

The CDR3 sequence is 14 residues long. Germline CDR1 DFQATT, CDR2 SNEGSKA (reference sequence). Trimming took off 2 bases at V and 4 bases at J, with 14 bases between the two ends. TCRdb fed the 5' RACE reads into MiXCR, producing one record per CDR3 protein. The table includes around 320,000 distinct CDR3 sequences, over 11% detected once. Sequenced sample: PBMCs or a T cell subset sorted from them (not recorded which). This TCR derives from a young man who had mild COVID-19 (a few samples of this study predate the infection). Cell type and time point are not known. The rearrangement joins TRBV20-1 to TRBJ1-1; D is undetermined. The CDR3 nucleotides read TGCAGTGCTAGAAGAGACCTGACATCCACTGAAGCTTTCTTT. It encodes CSARRDLTSTEAFF.